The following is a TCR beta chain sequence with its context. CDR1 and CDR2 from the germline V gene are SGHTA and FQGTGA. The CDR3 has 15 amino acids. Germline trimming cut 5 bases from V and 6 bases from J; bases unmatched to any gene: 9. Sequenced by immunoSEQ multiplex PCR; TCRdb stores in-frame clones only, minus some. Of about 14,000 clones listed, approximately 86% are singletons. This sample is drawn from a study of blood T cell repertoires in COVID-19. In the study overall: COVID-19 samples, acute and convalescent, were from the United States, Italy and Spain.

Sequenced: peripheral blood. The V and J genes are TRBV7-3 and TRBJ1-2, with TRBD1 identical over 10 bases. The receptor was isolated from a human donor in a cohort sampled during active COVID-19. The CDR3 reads CASSPSGTGADGYTF. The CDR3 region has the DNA TGTGCCAGCAGCCCCTCCGGGACAGGGGCTGATGGCTACACCTTC.